The 22 T cell receptor beta chains below all came from one sample that was sequenced in a study of Tregs in tolerant kidney transplant recipients. Profiling relied on immunoSEQ multiplex PCR, and the TCRdb table lists in-frame clones only, not all of them. In all, the sample yields roughly 32,000 clones. This sample comprised CD8+ T cells from blood, obtained before the transplant. The receptor set was obtained from a human donor who received a combined kidney and bone marrow transplant.

As regards this clone: The DNA ends 3 residues before the CDR3 does, and the rest of the CDR3 is filled in from the germline J gene. The chain uses TRBV2 and TRBJ2-1; no definite D call. Germline assignment: CDR1 SNHLY and CDR2 FYNNEI. V gave up 11 bases and J gave up 9 bases, with 14 bases separating them. The CDR3 consists of 11 residues. The CDR3: CALKKHGEQFF. CDR3 DNA (partial): TGTGCCCTCAAAAAGCATGGTGAG.

As for this clone: The CDR3 end falls 3 residues outside the read, so it is completed with the germline J gene. The V gene is TRBV2, the J gene TRBJ1-2, with 7 bases aligning to TRBD1. Losses at the gene ends were 6 bases for V and 6 bases for J; bases not matched to a gene: 10. Germline CDR1 and CDR2: SNHLY and FYNNEI. The CDR3 contains 14 residues. This CDR3 reads CASSGGQETDGYTF. Partial CDR3 DNA: TGTGCCAGCAGCGGCGGACAGGAAACAGATGGC.

As to this clone: The read is 3 residues too short to cover the CDR3 end, so that end is filled in from the germline J gene. The V gene is TRBV11-3, the J gene TRBJ2-1; D is perhaps TRBD2 (6 bases). Germline lookup yields CDR1 SGHNT and CDR2 YENEEA. The germline V and J ends were trimmed by 1 base and 3 bases, with 10 bases remaining between them. The CDR3 has 15 amino acids. The CDR3: CASSLVRGNYNEQFF. CDR3 DNA (partial): TGTGCCAGCAGCTTAGTACGGGGGAACTACAATGAG.

Comment on this clone: Sequencing ends 3 residues short of the CDR3 end; the germline J gene provides the rest. The chain recombines TRBV11-2 with TRBJ1-2; 7 nucleotides line up with TRBD1. Germline lookup yields CDR1 SGHAT and CDR2 FQNNGV. V was clipped by 6 bases and J by 7 bases; unmatched bases: 8. CDR3 size: 13 residues. CDR3: CASRFEGAGGYTF. CDR3 DNA, as far as it was read: TGTGCCAGCAGGTTTGAGGGGGCTGGTGGC.

Concerning this clone itself: Read sequence stops 3 residues before the CDR3 end, and the germline J gene provides the missing end. The chain uses TRBV5-6 and TRBJ2-4; possibly TRBD2 for D (6 bases). Germline CDR1 reads SGHDT; CDR2 reads YYEEEE. The germline V and J ends were trimmed by 2 bases and 7 bases, with 10 bases remaining between them. This CDR3 comprises 13 residues. CDR3 bases read: TGTGCCAGCAGCTTAGGGACTCTCAACATT. This translates into CASSLGTLNI. The CDR3 as a whole reads CASSLGTLNIQYF.

Regarding this clone: The CDR3 extends 3 residues past the end of the read, so its final part is completed from the germline J gene. V and J are TRBV19 and TRBJ2-5; 7 nucleotides line up with TRBD1. V lost 3 bases to trimming and J lost 5 bases; unmatched junction nucleotides: 6. The CDR3 spans 14 residues. Germline V gene data show CDR1 as LNHDA and CDR2 as SQIVND (reference sequence). This CDR3 is CASSIGQGEETQYF. The sequenced CDR3 bases are TGTGCCAGTAGTATCGGCCAGGGGGAGGAGACC.

Of note for this clone: From the germline J gene comes the end of the CDR3, since the read stops 3 residues before it. This chain connects TRBV5-1 to TRBJ1-5; tentatively, D is TRBD1 (5 bases). Germline CDR1 is SGHRS and CDR2 is YFSETQ. V was cut by 3 bases and J by 5 bases, with 15 bases left in between. The CDR3 loop spans 15 amino acids. The CDR3 spells CASSSTGGRDQPQHF. The part of the CDR3 DNA that was read is TGCGCCAGCAGCTCGACCGGGGGTCGAGATCAGCCC.

A word on this clone: Coverage ceases 3 residues before the CDR3 finishes, and the germline J gene fills in the end. The V gene is TRBV29-1, the J gene TRBJ2-2; D may be TRBD2 (5 bases). CDR3 length equals 12 residues. With 7 bases removed from V and 3 bases from J, the gap between germline ends came to 9 bases. The germline V gene encodes CDR1 SQVTM and CDR2 ANQGSEA. CDR3: CSAPADTGELFF. The sequenced part of the CDR3 DNA is TGCAGCGCCCCAGCGGACACCGGGGAG.

Remarks on this clone: Sequencing ends 3 residues short of the CDR3 end; the germline J gene provides the rest. This chain uses TRBV13 with TRBJ2-7; possible D gene TRBD1, 6 bases. Germline V gives CDR1 PRHDT, CDR2 FYEKMQ (reference sequence). The V gene lost 6 bases and the J gene lost 4 bases, with 16 bases spanning the gap. This CDR3 region has 14 residues. The sequenced part of the CDR3 DNA is TGTGCCAGCAGTTTTAACAGGGTTGGGTACGAG. It yields the protein CASSFNRVGYE. The whole CDR3 is CASSFNRVGYEQYF.

On this clone itself: The read ends 3 residues early relative to the CDR3; the germline J gene fills the gap. This sequence joins TRBV2 and TRBJ1-1; D possibly corresponds to TRBD1 (5 bases). From germline, CDR1 is SNHLY and CDR2 FYNNEI. There are 14 residues in the CDR3. Trimming stripped 6 bases from V and 5 bases from J, with 16 bases between. Here the CDR3 reads CASRLRVLGTEAFF. The covered CDR3 bases are TGTGCCAGCAGACTCAGGGTTCTCGGAACTGAA.

With respect to this clone: The read ends 3 residues shy of where the CDR3 ends; the end is completed using the germline J gene. V usage is TRBV20-1 and J usage is TRBJ1-1; 7 nucleotides line up with TRBD1. The trim removed 3 bases at V and 7 bases at J, leaving 17 bases unmatched. CDR3 length: 16 residues. Germline CDR1 is DFQATT and CDR2 is SNEGSKA (reference sequence). CDR3 amino acids: CSASPQPTGIKGEAFF. The part of the CDR3 DNA that was read is TGCAGTGCTAGCCCCCAACCGACAGGGATAAAAGGTGAA.

With regard to this clone: From the germline J gene comes the end of the CDR3, since the read stops 3 residues before it. The V call is TRBV5-6, the J call TRBJ2-7; TRBD1 agrees at 7 bases. Germline assignment: CDR1 SGHDT and CDR2 YYEEEE. The V and J ends lost 5 bases and 6 bases, in that order; junction bases with no gene match: 5. The CDR3 is made up of 12 amino acids. The CDR3 loop is CASSRQGSEQYF. The DNA read from the CDR3 is TGTGCCAGCAGTCGACAGGGAAGCGAG.

A word on this clone: The read ends 3 residues before the CDR3 terminus; that terminus is restored from the germline J gene. This chain connects TRBV18 to TRBJ1-2; D remains ambiguous. The length of the CDR3 is 16 residues. Between the trimmed V and J ends, which lost 1 base and 3 bases, there was a span of 15 bases. The V gene's germline CDR1 is KGHSH and CDR2 LQKENI. CDR3 in amino acids: CASSPLLGDFDYGYTF. The sequenced CDR3 bases are TGTGCCAGCTCACCACTTTTGGGTGACTTTGACTATGGC.

Of note for this clone: The read ends 3 residues before the CDR3 terminus; that terminus is restored from the germline J gene. V and J are TRBV5-1 and TRBJ2-7; TRBD2 is a possible D gene (6 bases). Germline lookup yields CDR1 SGHRS and CDR2 YFSETQ. The CDR3 is 13 residues long. V was shortened by 4 bases and J by 1 base, with 9 bases between the two germline ends. This CDR3 reads CASSGTLSYEQYF. CDR3 bases read: TGCGCCAGCAGCGGGACTTTATCCTACGAG.

Remarks on this clone: From the germline J gene comes the end of the CDR3, since the read stops 3 residues before it. The rearrangement joins TRBV7-8 to TRBJ1-2; weak D call: TRBD1 (5 bases). CDR3 length equals 15 residues. Germline assignment: CDR1 SGHVS and CDR2 FQNEAQ. V shed 5 bases and J shed 5 bases, with 18 bases lying between them. The part of the CDR3 DNA that was read is TGTGCCAGCAGCGAGATGGACACGGTGCAATATGGC. Translated, it gives CASSEMDTVQYG. The full CDR3 reads CASSEMDTVQYGYTF.

Frequency places this clone as medium-sized. The sequenced fragment ends 3 residues before the CDR3 boundary, so the rest is inferred from the germline J gene. J is TRBJ1-1 and V is TRBV19; 7 positions agree with TRBD1. The CDR3 has 14 amino acids. The J segment lost 3 bases and the V segment lost 3 bases, leaving 4 bases of the junction unmatched. Germline values: CDR1 LNHDA, CDR2 SQIVND (reference sequence). The CDR3 DNA, read in part, is TGTGCCAGTAGTATTCAGGGGGAGGACACTGAA. The encoded protein is CASSIQGEDTE. From start to end, the CDR3 is CASSIQGEDTEAFF.

Comments on this clone: The read stops 3 residues short of the end of the CDR3; the missing end is completed from the germline J gene. V and J are TRBV19 and TRBJ2-1, with 10 bases that match TRBD2. J gave up 8 bases and V 3 bases, and 7 bases lay outside the gene matches. The germline gives CDR1 LNHDA, CDR2 SQIVND (reference sequence). The CDR3 contains 15 residues. The sequenced part of the CDR3 DNA is TGTGCCAGTAGTATTGGTCTAGCGGGAGTGTATGAG. Its protein product is CASSIGLAGVYE. The full CDR3 sequence reads CASSIGLAGVYEQFF.

Incomplete CDR3 DNA: TGTGCCAGCAGTCACGACGAGGGTCGGAGAACTGAA. Translating gives CASSHDEGRRTE. The full CDR3 sequence reads CASSHDEGRRTEAFF. This rearrangement joins TRBV6-2 or TRBV6-3 to TRBJ1-1; no clear D. The read comes to an end 3 residues before the CDR3 does, leaving the germline J gene to fill in the end. Trimming stripped 5 bases from V and 5 bases from J, with 18 bases between. The CDR3 covers 15 residues. Germline values: CDR1 MNHEY, CDR2 SVGEGT.

Details on this clone: From the germline J gene comes the end of the CDR3, since the read stops 3 residues before it. The rearrangement joins TRBV7-9 to TRBJ2-7, with 7 bases matching TRBD1. The CDR3 runs to 14 residues. Germline V gene data show CDR1 as SEHNR and CDR2 as FQNEAQ (reference sequence). Trimming took 7 bases from V and 1 from J; bases not matched to a gene: 7. CDR3 residues: CASTNLQGSYEQYF. The sequenced CDR3 bases are TGTGCCAGCACAAACCTACAGGGGTCCTACGAG.

On this clone itself: The read gets to within 3 residues of the CDR3 end, and the germline J gene fills in the rest. The V gene is TRBV5-1, the J gene TRBJ1-1; 7 positions agree with TRBD1. The J segment lost 6 bases and the V segment lost 4 bases, leaving 6 bases of the junction unmatched. Germline-derived CDR1 and CDR2 are SGHRS and YFSETQ. The CDR3 covers 13 residues. CDR3 in amino acids: CASSKTGEAEAFF. The sequenced CDR3 bases are TGCGCCAGCAGCAAAACAGGGGAAGCTGAA.

As to this clone: The CDR3 end lies 3 residues beyond the end of the read and is filled in from the germline J gene. This chain uses TRBV13 with TRBJ2-5, with D possibly being TRBD1 (6 bases). The V gene's germline CDR1 is PRHDT and CDR2 FYEKMQ (reference sequence). The V and J ends lost 3 bases and 4 bases respectively, with 15 bases between them. This CDR3 has 15 amino acids. The CDR3 DNA, read in part, is TGTGCCAGCAGCTTCAGGGGAACACCGGGAGAGACC. This gives the protein CASSFRGTPGET. Given in full, the CDR3 is CASSFRGTPGETQYF.

The CDR3 bases that were read are TGTGCCAGCAGTGAGGGGGGTCATCAGCCC. This translates into CASSEGGHQP. The full CDR3 is CASSEGGHQPQHF. V and J are TRBV2 and TRBJ1-5; possible D gene TRBD1, 5 bases. The read terminates 3 residues ahead of where the CDR3 ends, so the germline J gene completes it. The V gene's germline CDR1 is SNHLY and CDR2 FYNNEI. The V and J ends lost 3 bases and 5 bases respectively, with 8 bases between them. The CDR3 consists of 13 residues.